The 17 T cell receptor beta chains in this list originate from one sample, sequenced in a study of glioma-infiltrating T cells. Amplification of TCR alpha and beta CDR3 regions from RNA used iRepertoire nested multiplex PCR. One entry per CDR3 protein, called by TCRdb with MiXCR from the multiplex PCR reads. The data hold 150,000 to 200,000 distinct CDR3 sequences, with about 47% observed a single time. Material for sequencing was glioma tissue, nonneoplastic brain tissue, or PBMCs (not recorded which). The receptors come from a human donor with low-grade glioma or glioblastoma, undergoing nonglioma brain surgery, or in good health (not recorded which).

This clonotype has more than one count but fewer than ten. This chain uses TRBV5-1 with TRBJ2-1, with 11 bases lining up with TRBD1. The J segment lost 4 bases and the V segment lost 5 bases, leaving 5 bases of the junction unmatched. The CDR3 consists of 15 residues. Germline lookup yields CDR1 SGHRS and CDR2 YFSETQ. The chain's CDR3 is CASSTGQGAYNEQFF. The CDR3 bases are TGCGCCAGCAGTACCGGACAGGGGGCTTACAATGAGCAGTTCTTC.

Points on this clonotype: Being one base from a much bigger clone, this may be a read error. The V and J genes are TRBV28 and TRBJ1-2; D gene ambiguous. The germline V and J ends were trimmed by 9 bases and 9 bases, with 17 bases remaining between them. Germline lookup yields CDR1 MDHEN and CDR2 SYDVKM. This CDR3 spans 12 amino acids. CDR3 sequence (DNA): TGTGCCAGAGGTCCCAGGACGTCGAGCTACACCTTC. Its protein is CARGPRTSSYTF.

The chain couples TRBV20-1 to TRBJ2-1; 10 bases are shared with TRBD2. The germline CDR1 and CDR2 sequences are DFQATT and SNEGSKA (reference sequence). The CDR3 has 19 amino acids. Losses at the gene ends were 0 bases for V and 1 base for J; bases not matched to a gene: 12. The CDR3 sequence is CSARDLAGVTAGSYNEQFF. Written as DNA, the CDR3 is TGCAGTGCTAGAGATCTAGCGGGAGTTACTGCAGGGTCCTACAATGAGCAGTTCTTC.

A single count supports this clonotype. The chain links TRBV2 to TRBJ1-5, with 8 bases matching TRBD1. J was trimmed by 6 bases and V by 1 base; bases with no gene match: 5. Looked up from germline, CDR1 is SNHLY and CDR2 is FYNNEI. The CDR3 consists of 15 residues. This chain's CDR3 is CASSEGSGGCQPQHF. The CDR3, as DNA: TGTGCCAGCAGTGAAGGGTCAGGGGGCTGTCAGCCCCAGCATTTT.

This clonotype was detected once. V gene TRBV3-1 combines with J gene TRBJ2-5; tentative D call: TRBD2 (5 bases). V dropped 0 bases and J dropped 7 bases, with 15 bases sitting between them. The CDR3 has 15 residues. In germline, CDR1 is LGHDT, CDR2 YNNKEL (reference sequence). CDR3 sequence reads: CASSQDRGPGGTQYF. The CDR3 nucleotides are TGTGCCAGCAGCCAAGATCGGGGTCCGGGCGGGACCCAGTACTTC.

For this clonotype: A read error may be the cause here, since a much bigger clone is one base away. The chain has TRBV24-1 and TRBJ2-1, with no clear D. Germline assignment: CDR1 KGHDR and CDR2 SFDVKD. The CDR3 length is 14 residues. The CDR3 reads CATSDRRPYNGQFF. CDR3 nucleotides: TGTGCCACCAGTGACCGTCGACCCTACAATGGGCAGTTCTTC.

In regard to this clonotype: Relative to the germline gene, one junction end is altered; a read error may explain this. V is TRBV27 and J is TRBJ2-3, with 7 bases fitting TRBD2. CDR3 length: 15 residues. The germline CDR1 and CDR2 sequences are MNHEY and SMNVEV (reference sequence). CDR3 region: CASSRTRGRTDTKYF. In DNA, the CDR3 is TGTGCCAGCAGCCGGACTAGAGGGAGAACAGATACGAAGTATTTT.

This clonotype was found a few times. This rearrangement joins TRBV2 to TRBJ2-7; D perhaps matches TRBD1 (6 bases). V was shortened by 4 bases and J by 2 bases, with 9 bases between the two germline ends. This CDR3 comprises 13 residues. The V gene's germline CDR1 is SNHLY and CDR2 FYNNEI. CDR3 nucleotide sequence: TGTGCCAGCAGTGGGGACATAGCCTACGAGCAGTACTTC. Its translation is CASSGDIAYEQYF.

This clonotype was counted at least ten times. The rearrangement links TRBV6-4 to TRBJ2-3; D is perhaps TRBD2 (5 bases). Trimming cost V 3 bases and J 3 bases, with 7 bases left between them. The germline V gene encodes CDR1 MRHNA and CDR2 SNTAGT. CDR3 length equals 13 residues. The DNA of the CDR3 is TGTGCCAGCAGTGAGGAGGTGACAGATACGCAGTATTTT. Translation gives CASSEEVTDTQYF.

This clonotype appeared many times. V usage is TRBV2 and J usage is TRBJ1-1; D is undetermined. With 4 bases removed from V and 2 bases from J, the gap between germline ends came to 8 bases. CDR1 is SNHLY, CDR2 FYNNEI, per germline. The CDR3 spans 13 residues. The CDR3 DNA reads TGTGCCAGCAGTGTGTATCAAAACACTGAAGCTTTCTTT. Translated: CASSVYQNTEAFF.

J is TRBJ2-7 and V is TRBV3-1, with TRBD2 matching 8 bases. Germline V gene data show CDR1 as LGHDT and CDR2 as YNNKEL (reference sequence). V dropped 4 bases and J dropped 3; count of bases not matched to a gene: 11. The CDR3 runs to 16 residues. CDR3 sequence (DNA): TGTGCCAGCAGCCCGTCCGGGACTAGAGGGGGCTACGAGCAGTACTTC. Amino acid sequence: CASSPSGTRGGYEQYF.

This clonotype was recorded many times. The chain is built from TRBV6-1 and TRBJ2-7; D ambiguous. The length of the CDR3 is 15 residues. CDR1 and CDR2 from the germline V gene are MNHNS and SASEGT. With 3 bases removed from V and 2 bases from J, the gap between germline ends came to 14 bases. Written as DNA, the CDR3 is TGTGCCAGCAGTGACTCCGGTAAGAACCCCTACGAGCAGTACTTC. It is translated as CASSDSGKNPYEQYF.

On this clonotype: At one boundary the junction diverges from the germline segment, which might be a read error. The chain combines TRBV28 with TRBJ2-7; TRBD1 agrees at 9 bases. Germline CDR1 reads MDHEN; CDR2 reads SYDVKM. The CDR3 extends over 15 amino acids. The CDR3 sequence: CAGSSGTGITHEQYF. The CDR3 DNA follows: TGTGCCGGCAGTTCCGGGACAGGGATCACCCACGAGCAGTACTTC.

This clonotype was seen at least ten times. The chain carries TRBV28 and TRBJ2-7, with D uncertain. Germline-derived CDR1 and CDR2 are MDHEN and SYDVKM. The V end lost 5 bases, the J end lost 3 bases, and 5 bases lay between the germline ends. The CDR3 totals 11 residues. Here the CDR3 reads CASSPYYEQYF. In DNA, the CDR3 is TGTGCCAGCAGTCCCTACTACGAGCAGTACTTC. The entire variable domain, with the rest obtained from reference TRBV28 and TRBJ2-7, is as follows: DVKVTQSSRYLVKRTGEKVFLECVQDMDHENMFWYRQDPGLGLRLIYFSYDVKMKEKGDIPEGYSVSREKKERFSLILESASTNQTSMYLCASSPYYEQYFGPGTRLTVT.

As concerns this clonotype: This clone may be a read error of a much larger clone one base away. The rearrangement links TRBV7-2 to TRBJ2-5; D is uncertain. The V end was cut by 7 bases, the J end by 4 bases, with 16 bases between. Germline V gene data show CDR1 as SGHTA and CDR2 as FQGNSA. The CDR3 is 14 amino acids. As DNA, the CDR3 is TGTGCCAGCACCCCAGAAAGGGATGGAGAGACCCAGTACTTC. This translates into CASTPERDGETQYF.

The table lists this clonotype with many counts. The chain combines TRBV25-1 with TRBJ2-3, with D possibly TRBD1 on 6 matching bases. V was cut by 6 bases and J by 2 bases, with 9 bases left in between. The CDR3 spans 13 residues. Germline CDR1 is MGHDK and CDR2 is SYGVNS. The CDR3 DNA follows: TGTGCCAGCAGCCAGGGGTACACAGATACGCAGTATTTT. Protein: CASSQGYTDTQYF. The whole variable domain, remainder taken from reference TRBV25-1 and TRBJ2-3, is EADIYQTPRYLVIGTGKKITLECSQTMGHDKMYWYQQDPGMELHLIHYSYGVNSTEKGDLSSESTVSRIRTEHFPLTLESARPSHTSQYLCASSQGYTDTQYFGPGTRLTVL.

This clonotype was detected once. V and J are TRBV4-1 and TRBJ2-5; D is perhaps TRBD2 (5 bases). The CDR3 covers 14 residues. V shed 3 bases and J shed 4 bases, with 12 bases lying between them. CDR1 and CDR2 (germline): MGHRA, YSYEKL. This chain's CDR3 is CASSHPGVPETQYF. The CDR3 nucleotides are TGCGCCAGCAGCCACCCCGGGGTTCCAGAGACCCAGTACTTC.